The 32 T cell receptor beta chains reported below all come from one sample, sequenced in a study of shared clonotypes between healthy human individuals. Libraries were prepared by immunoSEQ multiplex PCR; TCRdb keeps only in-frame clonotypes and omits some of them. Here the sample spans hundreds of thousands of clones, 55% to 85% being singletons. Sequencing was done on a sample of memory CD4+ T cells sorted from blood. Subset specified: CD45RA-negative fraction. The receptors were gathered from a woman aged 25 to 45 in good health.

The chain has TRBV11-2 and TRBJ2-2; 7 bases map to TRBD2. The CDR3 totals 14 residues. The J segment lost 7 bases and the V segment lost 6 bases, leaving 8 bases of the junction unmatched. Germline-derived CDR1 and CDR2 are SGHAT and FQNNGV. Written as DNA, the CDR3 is TGTGCCAGCAGGACTAGCTGGGGTGGCGGGGAGCTGTTTTTT. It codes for CASRTSWGGGELFF.

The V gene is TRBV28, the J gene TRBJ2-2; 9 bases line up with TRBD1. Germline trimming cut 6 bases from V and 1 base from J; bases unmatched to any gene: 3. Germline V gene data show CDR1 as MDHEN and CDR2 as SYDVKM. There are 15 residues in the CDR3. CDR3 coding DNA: TGTGCCAGCAGACCGGGACAGGGGAACACCGGGGAGCTGTTTTTT. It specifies CASRPGQGNTGELFF. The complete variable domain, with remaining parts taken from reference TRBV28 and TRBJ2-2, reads DVKVTQSSRYLVKRTGEKVFLECVQDMDHENMFWYRQDPGLGLRLIYFSYDVKMKEKGDIPEGYSVSREKKERFSLILESASTNQTSMYLCASRPGQGNTGELFFGEGSRLTVL.

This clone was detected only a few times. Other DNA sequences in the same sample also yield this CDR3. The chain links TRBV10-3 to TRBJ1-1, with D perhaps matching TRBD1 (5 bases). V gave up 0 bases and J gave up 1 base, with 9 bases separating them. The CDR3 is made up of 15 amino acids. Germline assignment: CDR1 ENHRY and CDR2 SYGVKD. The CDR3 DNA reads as TGTGCCATCAGTGAGTCGGGGGGTACGAACACTGAAGCTTTCTTT. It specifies CAISESGGTNTEAFF.

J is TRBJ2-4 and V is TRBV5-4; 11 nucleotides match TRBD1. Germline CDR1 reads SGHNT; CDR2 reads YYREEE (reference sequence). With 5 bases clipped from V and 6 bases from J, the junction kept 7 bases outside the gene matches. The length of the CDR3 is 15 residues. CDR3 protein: CASSFWTGGSNIQYF. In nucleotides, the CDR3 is TGTGCCAGCAGTTTTTGGACAGGGGGCTCAAACATTCAGTACTTC.

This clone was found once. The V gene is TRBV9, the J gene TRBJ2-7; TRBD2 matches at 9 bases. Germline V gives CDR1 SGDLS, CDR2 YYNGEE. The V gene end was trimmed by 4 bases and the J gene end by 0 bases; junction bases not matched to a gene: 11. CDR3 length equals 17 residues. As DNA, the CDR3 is TGTGCCAGCAGCTCTCCCCTTGGTAGCGGGAGCTCCTACGAGCAGTACTTC. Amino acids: CASSSPLGSGSSYEQYF.

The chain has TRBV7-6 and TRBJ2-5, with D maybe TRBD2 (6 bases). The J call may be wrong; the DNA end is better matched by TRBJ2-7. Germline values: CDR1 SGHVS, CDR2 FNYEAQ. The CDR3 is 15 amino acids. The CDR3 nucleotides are TGTGCCAGCAGCGGAGGGCTGGGGAGCTCCTACGAGCAGTACTTC. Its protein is CASSGGLGSSYEQYF.

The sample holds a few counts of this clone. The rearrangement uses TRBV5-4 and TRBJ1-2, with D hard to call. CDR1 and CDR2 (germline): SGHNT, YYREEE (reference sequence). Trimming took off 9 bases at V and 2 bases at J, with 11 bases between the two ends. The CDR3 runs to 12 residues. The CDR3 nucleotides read TGTGCCACCGTAGCTGGGAACTATGGCTACACCTTC. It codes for CATVAGNYGYTF.

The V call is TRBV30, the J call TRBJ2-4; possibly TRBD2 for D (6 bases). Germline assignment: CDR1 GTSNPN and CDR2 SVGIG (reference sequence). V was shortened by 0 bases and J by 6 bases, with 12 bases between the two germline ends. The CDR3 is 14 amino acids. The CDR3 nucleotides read TGTGCCTGGAGTGTAAAAGCGGAGGGAAACATTCAGTACTTC. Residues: CAWSVKAEGNIQYF.

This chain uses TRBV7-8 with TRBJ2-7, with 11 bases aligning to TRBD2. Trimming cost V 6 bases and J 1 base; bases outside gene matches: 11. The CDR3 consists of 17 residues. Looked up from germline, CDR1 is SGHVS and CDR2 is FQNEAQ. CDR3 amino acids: CASSQTKGLAESYEQYF. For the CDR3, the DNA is TGTGCCAGCAGTCAAACGAAGGGACTAGCGGAGTCCTACGAGCAGTACTTC.

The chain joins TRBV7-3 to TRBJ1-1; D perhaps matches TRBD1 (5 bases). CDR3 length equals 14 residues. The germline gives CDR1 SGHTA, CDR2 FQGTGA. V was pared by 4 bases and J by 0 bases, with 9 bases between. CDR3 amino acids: CASSSQGLNTEAFF. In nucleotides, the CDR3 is TGTGCCAGCAGCTCCCAGGGCCTGAACACTGAAGCTTTCTTT.

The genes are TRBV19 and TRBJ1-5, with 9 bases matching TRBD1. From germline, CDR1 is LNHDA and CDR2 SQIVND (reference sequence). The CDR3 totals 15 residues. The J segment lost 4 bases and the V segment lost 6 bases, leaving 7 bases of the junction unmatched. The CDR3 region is CASRSRQGENQPQHF. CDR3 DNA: TGTGCCAGTAGATCCCGACAGGGGGAGAATCAGCCCCAGCATTTT.

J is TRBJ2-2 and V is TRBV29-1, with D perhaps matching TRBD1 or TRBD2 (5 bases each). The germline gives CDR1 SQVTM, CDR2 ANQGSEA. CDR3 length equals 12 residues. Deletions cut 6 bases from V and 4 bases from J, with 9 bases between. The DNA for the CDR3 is TGCAGCGTGGGGGAGCGCACCGGGGAGCTGTTTTTT. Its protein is CSVGERTGELFF.

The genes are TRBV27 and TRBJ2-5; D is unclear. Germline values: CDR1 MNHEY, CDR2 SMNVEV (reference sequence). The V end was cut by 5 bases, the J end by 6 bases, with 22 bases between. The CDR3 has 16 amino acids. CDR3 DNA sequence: TGTGCCAGCAGTCCCGGACCCCTCTGGATGCCCAAGACCCAGTACTTC. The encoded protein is CASSPGPLWMPKTQYF.

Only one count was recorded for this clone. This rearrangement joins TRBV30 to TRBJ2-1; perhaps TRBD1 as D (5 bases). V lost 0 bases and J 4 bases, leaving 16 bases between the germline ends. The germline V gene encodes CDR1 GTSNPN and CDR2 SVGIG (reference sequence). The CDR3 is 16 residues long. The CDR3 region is CAWSVLRRGAYNEQFF. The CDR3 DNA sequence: TGTGCCTGGAGTGTACTTCGAAGGGGCGCGTACAATGAGCAGTTCTTC.

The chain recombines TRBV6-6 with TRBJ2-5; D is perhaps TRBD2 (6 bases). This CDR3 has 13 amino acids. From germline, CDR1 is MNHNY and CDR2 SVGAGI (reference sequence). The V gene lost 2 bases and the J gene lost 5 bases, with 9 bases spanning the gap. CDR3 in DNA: TGTGCCAGCAGTTACCTGGGGGGTGAGACCCAGTACTTC. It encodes CASSYLGGETQYF.

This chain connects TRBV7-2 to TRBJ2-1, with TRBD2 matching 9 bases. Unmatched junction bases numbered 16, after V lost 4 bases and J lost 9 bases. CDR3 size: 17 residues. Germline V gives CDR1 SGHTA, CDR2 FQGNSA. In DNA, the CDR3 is TGTGCCAGCAGCTCCAATCGGCCCCCCCTAGCGGGAATTGAGCAGTTCTTC. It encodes CASSSNRPPLAGIEQFF.

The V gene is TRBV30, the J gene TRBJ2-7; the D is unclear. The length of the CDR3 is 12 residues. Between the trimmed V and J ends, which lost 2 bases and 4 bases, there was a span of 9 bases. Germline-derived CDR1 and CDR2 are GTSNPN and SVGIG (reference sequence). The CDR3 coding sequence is TGTGCCTGGAGTTGGGCCCAGTACGAGCAGTACTTC. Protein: CAWSWAQYEQYF.

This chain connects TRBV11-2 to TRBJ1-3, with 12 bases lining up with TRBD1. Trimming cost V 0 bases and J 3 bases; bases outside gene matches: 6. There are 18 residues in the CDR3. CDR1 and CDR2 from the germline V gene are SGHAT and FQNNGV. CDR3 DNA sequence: TGTGCCAGCAGCTTAGACCCGGGACAGGGGGCCTTTGGAAACACCATATATTTT. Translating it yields CASSLDPGQGAFGNTIYF.

This CDR3 is CASSITDTQYF. DNA of the CDR3: TGTGCCAGCAGTATCACAGATACGCAGTATTTT. The V and J genes are TRBV6-1 and TRBJ2-3; D is unclear. CDR1 MNHNS and CDR2 SASEGT come from the germline V gene. This CDR3 region has 11 residues. V was pared by 5 bases and J by 2 bases, with 2 bases between.

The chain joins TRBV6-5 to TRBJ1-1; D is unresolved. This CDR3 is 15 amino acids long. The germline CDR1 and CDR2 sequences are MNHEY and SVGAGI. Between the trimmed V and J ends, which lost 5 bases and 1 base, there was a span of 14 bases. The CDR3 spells CASSREGGWNTEAFF. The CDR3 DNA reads TGTGCCAGCAGTAGGGAAGGTGGTTGGAACACTGAAGCTTTCTTT.

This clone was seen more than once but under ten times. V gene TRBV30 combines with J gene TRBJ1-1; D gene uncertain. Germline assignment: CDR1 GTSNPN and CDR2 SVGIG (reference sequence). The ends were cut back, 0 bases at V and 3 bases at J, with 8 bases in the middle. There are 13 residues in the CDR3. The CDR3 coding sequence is TGTGCCTGGAGTGTAAACGGGGACACTGAAGCTTTCTTT. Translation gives CAWSVNGDTEAFF.

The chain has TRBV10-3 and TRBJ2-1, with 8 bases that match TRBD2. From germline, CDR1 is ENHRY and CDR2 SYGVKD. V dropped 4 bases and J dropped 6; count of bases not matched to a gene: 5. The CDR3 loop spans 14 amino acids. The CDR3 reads CAISVTGGGNEQFF. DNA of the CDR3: TGTGCCATCAGTGTAACCGGGGGGGGCAATGAGCAGTTCTTC.

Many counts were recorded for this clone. In DNA, the CDR3 is TGTGCCAGCAGCTTAGCGGTCCAAGTGGCTGGTCAGCCCCAGCATTTT. It is translated as CASSLAVQVAGQPQHF. This chain connects TRBV7-8 to TRBJ1-5; D ambiguous. Trimming shortened V by 0 bases and J by 6 bases, and 15 bases separated the two germline ends. The length of the CDR3 is 16 residues. Germline V gene lookup returns CDR1 SGHVS and CDR2 FQNEAQ. Using reference TRBV7-8 and TRBJ1-5 for the parts outside the CDR3, the full variable domain is GAGVSQSPRYKVAKRGQDVALRCDPISGHVSLFWYQQALGQGPEFLTYFQNEAQLDKSGLPSDRFFAERPEGSVSTLKIQRTQQEDSAVYLCASSLAVQVAGQPQHFGDGTRLSIL.

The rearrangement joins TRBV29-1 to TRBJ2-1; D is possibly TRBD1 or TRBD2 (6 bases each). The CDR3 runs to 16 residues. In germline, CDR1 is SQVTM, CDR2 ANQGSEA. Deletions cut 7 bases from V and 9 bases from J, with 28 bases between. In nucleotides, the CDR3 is TGCAGCGGCCAATGGGGGGCCTTGACTAGTGAAATTGAGCAGTTCTTC. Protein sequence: CSGQWGALTSEIEQFF.

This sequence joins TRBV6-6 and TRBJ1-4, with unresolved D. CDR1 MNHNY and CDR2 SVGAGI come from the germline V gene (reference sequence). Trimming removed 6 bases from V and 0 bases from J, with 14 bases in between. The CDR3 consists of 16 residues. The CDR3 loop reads CASRPGGGATNEKLFF. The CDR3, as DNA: TGTGCCAGCAGGCCCGGTGGAGGCGCAACTAATGAAAAACTGTTTTTT.

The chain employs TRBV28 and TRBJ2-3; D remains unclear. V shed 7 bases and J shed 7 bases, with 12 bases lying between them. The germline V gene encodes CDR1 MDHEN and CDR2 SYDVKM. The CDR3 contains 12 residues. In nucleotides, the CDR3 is TGTGCCAGCACCATCGGAACATATACGCAGTATTTT. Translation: CASTIGTYTQYF.

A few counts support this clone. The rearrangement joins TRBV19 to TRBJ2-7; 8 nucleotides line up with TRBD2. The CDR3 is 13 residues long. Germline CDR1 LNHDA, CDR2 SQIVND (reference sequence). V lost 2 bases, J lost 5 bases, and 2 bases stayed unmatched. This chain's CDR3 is CASSISGGDEQYF. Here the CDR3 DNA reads TGTGCCAGTAGTATATCGGGAGGGGACGAGCAGTACTTC.

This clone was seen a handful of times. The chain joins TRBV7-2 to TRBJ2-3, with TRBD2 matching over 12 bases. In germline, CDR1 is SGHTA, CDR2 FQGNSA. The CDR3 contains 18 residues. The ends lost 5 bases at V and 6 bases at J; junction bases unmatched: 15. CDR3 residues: CASSRLSLTSGRRDTQYF. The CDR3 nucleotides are TGTGCCAGCAGCCGCCTCTCTCTTACTAGCGGGAGGCGCGATACGCAGTATTTT. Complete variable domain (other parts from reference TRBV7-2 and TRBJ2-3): GAGVSQSPSNKVTEKGKDVELRCDPISGHTALYWYRQSLGQGLEFLIYFQGNSAPDKSGLPSDRFSAERTGGSVSTLTIQRTQQEDSAVYLCASSRLSLTSGRRDTQYFGPGTRLTVL.

The CDR3 sequence is CASSEYRGSETQYF. The CDR3 nucleotides read TGTGCCAGCAGTGAATATAGGGGTTCGGAGACCCAGTACTTC. The rearrangement joins TRBV25-1 to TRBJ2-5, with D perhaps TRBD1 (5 bases). CDR1 is MGHDK, CDR2 SYGVNS, per germline. The CDR3 totals 14 residues. V was shortened by 0 bases and J by 5 bases, with 10 bases between the two germline ends. The entire variable domain, with the rest obtained from reference TRBV25-1 and TRBJ2-5, is as follows: EADIYQTPRYLVIGTGKKITLECSQTMGHDKMYWYQQDPGMELHLIHYSYGVNSTEKGDLSSESTVSRIRTEHFPLTLESARPSHTSQYLCASSEYRGSETQYFGPGTRLLVL.

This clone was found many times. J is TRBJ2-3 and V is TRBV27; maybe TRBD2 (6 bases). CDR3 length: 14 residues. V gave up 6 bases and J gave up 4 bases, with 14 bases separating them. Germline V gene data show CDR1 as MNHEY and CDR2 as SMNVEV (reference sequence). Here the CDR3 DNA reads TGTGCCAGCAGAAGCCCTAGCGAGGCAGATACGCAGTATTTT. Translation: CASRSPSEADTQYF.

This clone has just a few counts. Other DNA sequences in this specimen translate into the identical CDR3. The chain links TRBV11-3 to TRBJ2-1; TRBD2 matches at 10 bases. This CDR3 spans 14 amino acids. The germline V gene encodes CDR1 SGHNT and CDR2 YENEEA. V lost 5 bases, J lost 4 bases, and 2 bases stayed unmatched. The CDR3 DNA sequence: TGTGCCAGCAGCATAGCGGGAGGTTACAATGAGCAGTTCTTC. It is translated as CASSIAGGYNEQFF.

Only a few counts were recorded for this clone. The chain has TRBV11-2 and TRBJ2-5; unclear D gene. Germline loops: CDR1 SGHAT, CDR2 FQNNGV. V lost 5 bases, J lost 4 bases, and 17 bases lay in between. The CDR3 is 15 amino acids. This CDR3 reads CASSTRPNPAETQYF. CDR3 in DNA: TGTGCCAGCAGCACACGACCCAATCCAGCAGAGACCCAGTACTTC.